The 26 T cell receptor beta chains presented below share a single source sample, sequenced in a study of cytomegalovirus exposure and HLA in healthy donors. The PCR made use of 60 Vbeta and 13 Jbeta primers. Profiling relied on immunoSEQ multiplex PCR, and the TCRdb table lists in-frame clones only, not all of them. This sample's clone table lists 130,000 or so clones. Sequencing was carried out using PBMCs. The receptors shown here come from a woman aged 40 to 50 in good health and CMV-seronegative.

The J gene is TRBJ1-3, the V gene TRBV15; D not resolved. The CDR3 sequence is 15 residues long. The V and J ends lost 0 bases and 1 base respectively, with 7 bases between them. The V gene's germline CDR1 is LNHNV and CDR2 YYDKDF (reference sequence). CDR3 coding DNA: TGTGCCACCAGCAGAGATGGCAAGTCTGGAAACACCATATATTTT. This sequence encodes CATSRDGKSGNTIYF. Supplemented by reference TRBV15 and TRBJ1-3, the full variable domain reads DAMVIQNPRYQVTQFGKPVTLSCSQTLNHNVMYWYQQKSSQAPKLLFHYYDKDFNNEADTPDNFQSRRPNTSFCFLDIRSPGLGDTAMYLCATSRDGKSGNTIYFGEGSWLTVV.

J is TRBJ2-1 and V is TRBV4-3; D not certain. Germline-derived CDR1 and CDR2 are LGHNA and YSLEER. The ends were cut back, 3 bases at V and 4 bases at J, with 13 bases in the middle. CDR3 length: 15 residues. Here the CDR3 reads CASSQTPRKYNEQFF. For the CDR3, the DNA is TGCGCCAGCAGCCAGACTCCTCGAAAATACAATGAGCAGTTCTTC.

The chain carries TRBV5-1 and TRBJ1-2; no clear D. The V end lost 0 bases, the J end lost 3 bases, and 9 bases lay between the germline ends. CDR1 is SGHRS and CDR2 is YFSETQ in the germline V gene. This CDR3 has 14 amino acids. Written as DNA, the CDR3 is TGCGCCAGCAGCTTGGTACCGGGAGACTATGGCTACACCTTC. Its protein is CASSLVPGDYGYTF.

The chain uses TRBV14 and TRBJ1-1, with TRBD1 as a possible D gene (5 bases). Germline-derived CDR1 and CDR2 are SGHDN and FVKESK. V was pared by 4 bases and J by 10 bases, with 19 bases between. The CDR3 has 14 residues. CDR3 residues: CASSLHGGGPGAFF. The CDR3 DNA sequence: TGTGCCAGCAGCCTCCACGGGGGAGGGCCGGGAGCTTTCTTT.

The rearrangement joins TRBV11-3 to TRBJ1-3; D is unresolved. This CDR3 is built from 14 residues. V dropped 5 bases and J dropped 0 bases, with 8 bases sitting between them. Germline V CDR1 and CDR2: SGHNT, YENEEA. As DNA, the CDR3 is TGTGCCAGCAGCCCAGCGCGCTCTGGAAACACCATATATTTT. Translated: CASSPARSGNTIYF.

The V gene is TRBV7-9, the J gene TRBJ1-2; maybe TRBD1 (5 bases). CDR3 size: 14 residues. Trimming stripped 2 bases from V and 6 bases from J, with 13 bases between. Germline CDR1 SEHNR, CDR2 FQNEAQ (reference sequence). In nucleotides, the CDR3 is TGTGCCAGCAGCTTAACACAGGACATCCATGGCTACACCTTC. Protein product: CASSLTQDIHGYTF.

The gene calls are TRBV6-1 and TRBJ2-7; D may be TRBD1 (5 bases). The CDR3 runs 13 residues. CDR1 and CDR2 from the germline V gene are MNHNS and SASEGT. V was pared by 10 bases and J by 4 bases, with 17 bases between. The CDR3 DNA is TGTGCCACCTACCAGGGATCCCCGTACGAGCAGTACTTC. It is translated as CATYQGSPYEQYF.

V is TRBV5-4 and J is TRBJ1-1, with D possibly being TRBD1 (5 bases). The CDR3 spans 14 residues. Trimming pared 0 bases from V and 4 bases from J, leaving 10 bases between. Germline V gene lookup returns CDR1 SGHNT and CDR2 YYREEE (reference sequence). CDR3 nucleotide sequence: TGTGCCAGCAGCTTGGCCCAGGGCGGCACTGAAGCTTTCTTT. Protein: CASSLAQGGTEAFF.

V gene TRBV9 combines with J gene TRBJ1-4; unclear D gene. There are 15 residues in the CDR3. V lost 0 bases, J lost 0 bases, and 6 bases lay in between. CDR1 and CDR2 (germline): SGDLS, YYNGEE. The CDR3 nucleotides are TGTGCCAGCAGCGTAGGGCGGGCAACTAATGAAAAACTGTTTTTT. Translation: CASSVGRATNEKLFF.

The CDR3 DNA reads as TGTGCCAGCAGCTTGGACAGGCGTTATGGCTACACCTTC. Amino acids: CASSLDRRYGYTF. This sequence joins TRBV14 and TRBJ1-2, with TRBD1 matching over 7 bases. This CDR3 is built from 13 residues. The trim removed 5 bases at V and 5 bases at J, leaving 5 bases unmatched. Germline CDR1 reads SGHDN; CDR2 reads FVKESK.

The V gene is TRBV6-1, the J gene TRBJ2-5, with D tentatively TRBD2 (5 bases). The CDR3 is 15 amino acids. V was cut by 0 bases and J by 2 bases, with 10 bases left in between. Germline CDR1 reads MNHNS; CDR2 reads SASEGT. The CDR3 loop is CASSEASRRQETQYF. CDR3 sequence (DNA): TGTGCCAGCAGTGAAGCGAGTCGGAGGCAAGAGACCCAGTACTTC.

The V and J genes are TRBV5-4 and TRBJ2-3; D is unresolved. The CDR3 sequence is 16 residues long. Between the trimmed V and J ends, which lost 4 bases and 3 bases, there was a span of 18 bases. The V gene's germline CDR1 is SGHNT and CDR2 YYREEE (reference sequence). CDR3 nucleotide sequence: TGTGCCAGCAGCCGAGGTTACGGGTCCAAGACAGATACGCAGTATTTT. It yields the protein CASSRGYGSKTDTQYF. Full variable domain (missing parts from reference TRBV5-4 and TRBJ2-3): ETGVTQSPTHLIKTRGQQVTLRCSSQSGHNTVSWYQQALGQGPQFIFQYYREEENGRGNFPPRFSGLQFPNYSSELNVNALELDDSALYLCASSRGYGSKTDTQYFGPGTRLTVL.

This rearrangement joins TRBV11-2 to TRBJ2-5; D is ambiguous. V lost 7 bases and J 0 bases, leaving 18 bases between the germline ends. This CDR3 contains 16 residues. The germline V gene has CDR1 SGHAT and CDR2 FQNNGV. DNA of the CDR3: TGTGCCAGCACACCTTACAATTCGGGTCACCAAGAGACCCAGTACTTC. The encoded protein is CASTPYNSGHQETQYF.

CDR3 sequence reads: CASSSHTDRGTDTQYF. CDR3 in DNA: TGCGCCAGCAGCTCGCATACGGACAGGGGCACAGATACGCAGTATTTT. This chain uses TRBV5-1 with TRBJ2-3, with 8 bases aligning to TRBD1. The length of the CDR3 is 16 residues. The junction had 7 bases not matched to a gene; V was cut back by 3 bases and J by 1 base. Germline V lookup: CDR1 SGHRS, CDR2 YFSETQ.

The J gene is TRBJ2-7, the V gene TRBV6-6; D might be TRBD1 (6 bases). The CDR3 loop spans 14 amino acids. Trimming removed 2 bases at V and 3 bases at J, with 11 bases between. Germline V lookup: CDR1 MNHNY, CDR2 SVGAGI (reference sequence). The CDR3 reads CASSYPAGDYEQYF. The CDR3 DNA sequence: TGTGCCAGCAGTTACCCGGCAGGGGACTACGAGCAGTACTTC.

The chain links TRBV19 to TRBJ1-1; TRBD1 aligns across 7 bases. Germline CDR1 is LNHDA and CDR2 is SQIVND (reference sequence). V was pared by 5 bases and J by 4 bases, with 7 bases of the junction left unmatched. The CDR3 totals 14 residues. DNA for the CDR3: TGTGCCAGTAGTCTTTCCGCAGGGGGCACTGAAGCTTTCTTT. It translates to CASSLSAGGTEAFF.

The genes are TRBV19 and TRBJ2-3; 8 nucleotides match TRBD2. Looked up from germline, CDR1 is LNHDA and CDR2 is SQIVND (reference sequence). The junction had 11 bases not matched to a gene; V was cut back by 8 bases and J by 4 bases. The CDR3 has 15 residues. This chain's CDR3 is CASGLSGVGPDTQYF. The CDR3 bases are TGTGCCAGTGGACTTAGCGGGGTCGGTCCAGATACGCAGTATTTT.

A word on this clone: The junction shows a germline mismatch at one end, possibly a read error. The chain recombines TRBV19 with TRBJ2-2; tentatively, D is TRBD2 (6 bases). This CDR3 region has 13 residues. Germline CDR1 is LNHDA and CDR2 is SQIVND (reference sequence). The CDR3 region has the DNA TGTGCCAGTAGTGCCTTGGGAGGCGGGGAGCTGCTTTTT. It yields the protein CASSALGGGELLF.

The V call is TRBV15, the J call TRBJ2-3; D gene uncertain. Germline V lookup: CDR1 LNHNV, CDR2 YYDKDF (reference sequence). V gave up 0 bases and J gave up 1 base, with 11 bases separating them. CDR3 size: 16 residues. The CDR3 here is CATSRERFQGTDTQYF. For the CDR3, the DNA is TGTGCCACCAGCAGAGAGCGCTTTCAAGGCACAGATACGCAGTATTTT.

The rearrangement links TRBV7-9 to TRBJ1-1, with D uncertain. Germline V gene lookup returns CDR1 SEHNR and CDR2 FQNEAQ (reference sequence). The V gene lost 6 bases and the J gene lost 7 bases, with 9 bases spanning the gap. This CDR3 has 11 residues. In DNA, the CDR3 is TGTGCCAGCAGTCTGACACTTGAAGCTTTCTTT. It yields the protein CASSLTLEAFF.

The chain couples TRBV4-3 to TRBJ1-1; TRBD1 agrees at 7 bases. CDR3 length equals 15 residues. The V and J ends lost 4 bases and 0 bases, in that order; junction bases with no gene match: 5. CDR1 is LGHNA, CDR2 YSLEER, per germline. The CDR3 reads CASSLYRGLNTEAFF. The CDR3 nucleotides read TGCGCCAGCAGCCTTTACAGGGGCCTGAACACTGAAGCTTTCTTT.

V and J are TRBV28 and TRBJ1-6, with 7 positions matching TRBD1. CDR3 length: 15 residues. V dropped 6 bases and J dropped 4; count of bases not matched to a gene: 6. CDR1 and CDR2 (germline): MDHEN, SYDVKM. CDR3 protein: CASRSAGQYNSPLHF. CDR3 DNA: TGTGCCAGCAGGTCCGCGGGACAGTATAATTCACCCCTCCACTTT.

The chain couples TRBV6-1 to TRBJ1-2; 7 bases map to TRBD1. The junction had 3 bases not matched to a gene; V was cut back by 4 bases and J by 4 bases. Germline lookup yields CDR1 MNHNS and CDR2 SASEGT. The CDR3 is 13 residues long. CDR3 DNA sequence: TGTGCCAGCAGTGTGTCAGGGGGCTATGGCTACACCTTC. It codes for CASSVSGGYGYTF.

CDR3 nucleotide sequence: TGTGCCAGCAGCCGGGGGACTAGCGGCTCCTACGAGCAGTACTTC. It encodes CASSRGTSGSYEQYF. This sequence joins TRBV4-2 and TRBJ2-7; 11 bases are shared with TRBD2. CDR1 is LGHNA and CDR2 is YNFKEQ in the germline V gene. V dropped 4 bases and J dropped 0; count of bases not matched to a gene: 2. The length of the CDR3 is 15 residues.

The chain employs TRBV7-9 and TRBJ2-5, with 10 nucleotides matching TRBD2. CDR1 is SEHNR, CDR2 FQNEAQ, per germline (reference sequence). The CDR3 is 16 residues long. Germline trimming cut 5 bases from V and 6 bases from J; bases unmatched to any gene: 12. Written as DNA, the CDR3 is TGTGCCAGCAGCCGAGAGGGGTCTAGCGGGGGCCAGACCCAGTACTTC. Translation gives CASSREGSSGGQTQYF.

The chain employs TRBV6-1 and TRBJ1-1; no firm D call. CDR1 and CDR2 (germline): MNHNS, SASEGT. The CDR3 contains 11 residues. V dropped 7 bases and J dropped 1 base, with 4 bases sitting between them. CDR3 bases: TGTGCCAGCATTAGGAACACTGAAGCTTTCTTT. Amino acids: CASIRNTEAFF.